This TCR beta chain was sequenced in a study of cytomegalovirus exposure and HLA in healthy donors. The germline V gene encodes CDR1 SGHVS and CDR2 FQNEAQ. V lost 5 bases, J lost 1 base, and 8 bases stayed unmatched. This CDR3 contains 16 residues. Both 60 Vbeta primers and 13 Jbeta primers went into the PCR. Produced via immunoSEQ multiplex PCR; TCRdb's table is partial and in-frame only. Seen here are about 190,000 clones, about 85% observed once, and the top ten hold 1.5% to 2%. J is TRBJ1-5 and V is TRBV7-8; TRBD1 aligns across 7 bases. Sequencing was performed on PBMCs. This TCR derives from a woman aged 45-60 years in good health and CMV-seronegative. Here the CDR3 reads CASSPQTGLSNQPQHF. Here the CDR3 DNA reads TGTGCCAGCAGCCCGCAGACAGGGTTAAGCAATCAGCCCCAGCATTTT. Based on the CDR3 plus reference TRBV7-8 and TRBJ1-5, the full variable domain is GAGVSQSPRYKVAKRGQDVALRCDPISGHVSLFWYQQALGQGPEFLTYFQNEAQLDKSGLPSDRFFAERPEGSVSTLKIQRTQQEDSAVYLCASSPQTGLSNQPQHFGDGTRLSIL.